This passage covers 9 T cell receptor beta chains from one sample sequenced in a study of early T cells in non-severe SARS-CoV-2 infection. TCRdb re-analysed the 5' RACE reads in MiXCR, keeping a single row per CDR3 protein. The sample lists over 30,000 distinct CDR3 sequences, roughly 8% occurring once. The input for sequencing was whole blood, taken at baseline. These receptors all come from an adult who was a healthcare worker with PCR-confirmed SARS-CoV-2 infection or an uninfected control (not recorded which).

This clonotype was recorded at least ten times. V usage is TRBV7-2 and J usage is TRBJ2-5; D remains ambiguous. The CDR3 extends over 15 amino acids. The germline V gene encodes CDR1 SGHTA and CDR2 FQGNSA. V gave up 0 bases and J gave up 3 bases, with 11 bases separating them. This CDR3 is CASSLARTNEETQYF. The CDR3 DNA reads TGTGCCAGCAGCTTAGCTAGGACGAACGAAGAGACCCAGTACTTC.

This clonotype appeared many times. The genes are TRBV9 and TRBJ2-7; D gene uncertain. The CDR3 is 14 amino acids. V was shortened by 0 bases and J by 6 bases, with 13 bases between the two germline ends. CDR1 and CDR2 (germline): SGDLS, YYNGEE. CDR3 loop: CASSVAGADGEQYF. In DNA, the CDR3 is TGTGCCAGCAGCGTAGCCGGAGCCGACGGCGAGCAGTACTTC. The complete variable domain, with remaining parts taken from reference TRBV9 and TRBJ2-7, reads DSGVTQTPKHLITATGQRVTLRCSPRSGDLSVYWYQQSLDQGLQFLIQYYNGEERAKGNILERFSAQQFPDLHSELNLSSLELGDSALYFCASSVAGADGEQYFGPGTRLTVT.

The gene calls are TRBV28 and TRBJ2-7; no clear D gene. This CDR3 has 14 residues. CDR1 MDHEN and CDR2 SYDVKM come from the germline V gene. Trimming removed 7 bases from V and 4 bases from J, with 17 bases in between. Here the CDR3 reads CASKLTVGWYEQYF. The CDR3 coding sequence is TGTGCCAGCAAATTAACGGTGGGGTGGTACGAGCAGTACTTC.

The chain couples TRBV5-1 to TRBJ2-7; a weak D match, TRBD1 (6 bases). V was cut by 5 bases and J by 4 bases, with 13 bases left in between. The CDR3 consists of 13 residues. The V gene's germline CDR1 is SGHRS and CDR2 YFSETQ. The CDR3 reads CASSPGTQYEQYF. CDR3 nucleotides: TGCGCCAGCAGTCCCGGGACACAGTACGAGCAGTACTTC.

There are a few counts of this clonotype. The genes are TRBV27 and TRBJ2-1; weak D call: TRBD2 (5 bases). V lost 2 bases, J lost 7 bases, and 15 bases lay in between. The CDR3 has 15 residues. Looked up from germline, CDR1 is MNHEY and CDR2 is SMNVEV (reference sequence). This chain's CDR3 is CASSLAGFPGNEQFF. In DNA, the CDR3 is TGTGCCAGCAGTTTAGCGGGTTTCCCTGGGAATGAGCAGTTCTTC.

This clonotype was seen more than once but under ten times. The chain is built from TRBV29-1 and TRBJ2-1, with 7 bases lining up with TRBD2. The CDR3 is made up of 14 amino acids. Germline CDR1 reads SQVTM; CDR2 reads ANQGSEA. V lost 7 bases and J lost 1; bases outside the gene matches: 7. The chain's CDR3 is CSAKGGTSYNEQFF. The CDR3 bases are TGCAGCGCCAAGGGAGGGACGTCCTACAATGAGCAGTTCTTC.

This clonotype has ten or more counts. The chain carries TRBV12-3 or TRBV12-4 and TRBJ1-5; D possibly corresponds to TRBD1 (5 bases). This CDR3 spans 13 amino acids. V lost 7 bases to trimming and J lost 5 bases, with 12 bases between them. CDR3 region: CASTLGGYQPQHF. The CDR3 DNA sequence: TGTGCCAGCACCCTTGGGGGATATCAGCCCCAGCATTTT.

In regard to this clonotype: Likely a read error: the CDR3 ends without its conserved phenylalanine or tryptophan. The chain carries TRBV7-9 and TRBJ2-4; perhaps TRBD2 as D (5 bases). CDR3 length equals 16 residues. V gave up 2 bases and J gave up 0 bases, with 11 bases separating them. Looked up from germline, CDR1 is SEHNR and CDR2 is FQNEAQ (reference sequence). CDR3 loop: CASSLNEGLAKNIQYS. The CDR3 nucleotides are TGTGCCAGCAGCTTAAACGAGGGCTTAGCCAAAAACATTCAGTACTCC.

V usage is TRBV11-2 and J usage is TRBJ2-3, with D maybe TRBD1 (5 bases). CDR3 length: 16 residues. Looked up from germline, CDR1 is SGHAT and CDR2 is FQNNGV. V lost 5 bases, J lost 4 bases, and 19 bases lay in between. The CDR3 is CASSQSWQGPPDTQYF. CDR3 nucleotide sequence: TGTGCCAGCAGCCAGAGCTGGCAGGGTCCGCCAGATACGCAGTATTTT.